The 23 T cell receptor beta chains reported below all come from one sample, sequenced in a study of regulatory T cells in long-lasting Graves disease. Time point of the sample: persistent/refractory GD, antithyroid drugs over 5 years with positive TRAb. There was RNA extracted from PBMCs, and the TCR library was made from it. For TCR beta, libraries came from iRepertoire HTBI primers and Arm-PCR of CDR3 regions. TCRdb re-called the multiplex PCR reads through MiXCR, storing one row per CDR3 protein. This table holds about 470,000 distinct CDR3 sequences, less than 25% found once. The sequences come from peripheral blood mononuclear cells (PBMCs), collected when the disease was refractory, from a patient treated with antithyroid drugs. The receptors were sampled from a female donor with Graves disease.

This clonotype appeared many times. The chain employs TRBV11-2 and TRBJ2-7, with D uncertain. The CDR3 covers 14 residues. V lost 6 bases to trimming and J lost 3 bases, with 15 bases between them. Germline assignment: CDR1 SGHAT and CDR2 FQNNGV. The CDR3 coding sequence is TGTGCCAGCAGATATGACGGCACCATCTACGAGCAGTACTTC. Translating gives CASRYDGTIYEQYF.

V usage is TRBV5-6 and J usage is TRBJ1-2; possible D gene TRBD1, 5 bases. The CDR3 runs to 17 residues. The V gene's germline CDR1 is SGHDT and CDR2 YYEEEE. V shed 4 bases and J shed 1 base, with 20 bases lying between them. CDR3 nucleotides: TGTGCCAGCAGCCTCCGATTCGTGCAGGGTCGTAACTATGGCTACACCTTC. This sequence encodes CASSLRFVQGRNYGYTF.

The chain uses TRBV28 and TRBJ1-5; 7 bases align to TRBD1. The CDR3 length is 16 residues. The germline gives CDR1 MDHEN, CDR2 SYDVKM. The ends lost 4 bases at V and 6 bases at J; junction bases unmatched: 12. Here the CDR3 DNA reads TGTGCCAGCAGTTCTCGACAGGGTGCGTCGTCTCAGCCCCAGCATTTT. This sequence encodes CASSSRQGASSQPQHF.

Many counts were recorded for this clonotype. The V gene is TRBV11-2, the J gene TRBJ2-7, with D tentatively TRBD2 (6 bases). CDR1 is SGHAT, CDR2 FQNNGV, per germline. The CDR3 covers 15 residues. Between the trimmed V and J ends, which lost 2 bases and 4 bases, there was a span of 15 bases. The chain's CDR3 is CASSLFRGTGYEQYF. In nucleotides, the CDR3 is TGTGCCAGCAGCTTATTCCGCGGGACCGGGTACGAGCAGTACTTC.

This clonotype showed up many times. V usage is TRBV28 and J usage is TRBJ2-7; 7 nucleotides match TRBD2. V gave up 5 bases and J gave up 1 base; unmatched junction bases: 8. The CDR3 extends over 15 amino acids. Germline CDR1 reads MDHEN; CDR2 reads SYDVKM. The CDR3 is CASSLGGSRSYEQYF. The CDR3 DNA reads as TGTGCCAGCAGTCTGGGAGGGAGCCGGTCCTACGAGCAGTACTTC. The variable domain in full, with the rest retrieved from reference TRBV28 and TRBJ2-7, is DVKVTQSSRYLVKRTGEKVFLECVQDMDHENMFWYRQDPGLGLRLIYFSYDVKMKEKGDIPEGYSVSREKKERFSLILESASTNQTSMYLCASSLGGSRSYEQYFGPGTRLTVT.

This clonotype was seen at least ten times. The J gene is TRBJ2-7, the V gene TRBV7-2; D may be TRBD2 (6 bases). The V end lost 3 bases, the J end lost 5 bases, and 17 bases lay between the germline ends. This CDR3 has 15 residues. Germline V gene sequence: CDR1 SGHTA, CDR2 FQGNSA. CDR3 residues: CASSLGGFRTDEQYF. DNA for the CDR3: TGTGCCAGCAGCTTGGGAGGCTTTCGCACCGACGAGCAGTACTTC.

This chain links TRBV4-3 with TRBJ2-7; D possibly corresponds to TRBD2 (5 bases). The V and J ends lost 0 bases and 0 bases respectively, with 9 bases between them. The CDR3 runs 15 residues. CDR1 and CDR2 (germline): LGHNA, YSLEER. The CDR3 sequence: CASSQDSTSSYEQYF. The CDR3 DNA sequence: TGCGCCAGCAGCCAAGATAGTACTAGCTCCTACGAGCAGTACTTC.

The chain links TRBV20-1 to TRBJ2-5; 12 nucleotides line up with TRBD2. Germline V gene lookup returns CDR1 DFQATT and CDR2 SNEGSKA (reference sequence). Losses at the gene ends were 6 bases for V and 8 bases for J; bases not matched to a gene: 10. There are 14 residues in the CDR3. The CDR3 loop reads CSARSGTSGFTQYF. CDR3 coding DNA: TGCAGTGCCCGTTCCGGGACTAGCGGGTTTACCCAGTACTTC.

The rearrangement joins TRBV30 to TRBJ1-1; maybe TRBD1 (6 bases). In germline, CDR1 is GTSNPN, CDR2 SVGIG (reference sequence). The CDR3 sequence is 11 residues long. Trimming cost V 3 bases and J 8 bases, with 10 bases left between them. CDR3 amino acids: CAWSVGGEAFF. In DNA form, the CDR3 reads TGTGCCTGGAGCGTAGGGGGGGAAGCTTTCTTT.

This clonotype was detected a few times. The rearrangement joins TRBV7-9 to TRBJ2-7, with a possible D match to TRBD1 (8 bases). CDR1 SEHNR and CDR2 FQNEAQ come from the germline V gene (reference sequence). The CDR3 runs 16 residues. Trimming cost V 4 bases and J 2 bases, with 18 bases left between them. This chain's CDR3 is CASSSTGQGGTYEQYF. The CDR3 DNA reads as TGTGCCAGCAGCTCAACTGGACAGGGAGGGACCTACGAGCAGTACTTC.

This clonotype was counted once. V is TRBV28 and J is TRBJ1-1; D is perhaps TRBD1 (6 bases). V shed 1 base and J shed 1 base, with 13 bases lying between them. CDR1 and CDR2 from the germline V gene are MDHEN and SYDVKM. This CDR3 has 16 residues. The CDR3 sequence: CASSLFTGKPNTEAFF. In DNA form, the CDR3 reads TGTGCCAGCAGTTTATTCACAGGGAAGCCGAACACTGAAGCTTTCTTT.

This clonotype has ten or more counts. For the CDR3, the DNA is TGTGCCAGCAGTAGAGGGGCCTCTGGAAACACCATATATTTT. It is translated as CASSRGASGNTIYF. The chain has TRBV2 and TRBJ1-3; possibly TRBD1 for D (5 bases). The CDR3 loop spans 14 amino acids. V was pared by 5 bases and J by 0 bases, with 8 bases between. Germline CDR1 and CDR2: SNHLY and FYNNEI.

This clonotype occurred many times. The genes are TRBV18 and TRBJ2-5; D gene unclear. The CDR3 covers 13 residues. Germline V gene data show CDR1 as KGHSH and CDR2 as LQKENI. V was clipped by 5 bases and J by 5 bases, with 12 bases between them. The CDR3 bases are TGTGCCAGCTCATCGTTACCCTCGGAGACCCAGTACTTC. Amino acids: CASSSLPSETQYF.

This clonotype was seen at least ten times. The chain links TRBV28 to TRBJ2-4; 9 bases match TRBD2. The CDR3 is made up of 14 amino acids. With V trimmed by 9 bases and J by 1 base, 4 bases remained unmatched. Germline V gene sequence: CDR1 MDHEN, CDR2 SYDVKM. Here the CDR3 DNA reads TGTGCCAGTTTGCGGGGGGGGGCCAAAAACATTCAGTACTTC. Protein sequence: CASLRGGAKNIQYF.

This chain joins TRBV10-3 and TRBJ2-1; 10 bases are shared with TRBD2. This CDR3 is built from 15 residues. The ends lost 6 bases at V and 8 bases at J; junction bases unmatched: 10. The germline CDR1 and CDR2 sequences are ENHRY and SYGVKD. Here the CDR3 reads CAISAGLAEGDEQFF. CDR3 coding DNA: TGTGCCATCAGCGCCGGACTAGCGGAGGGCGATGAGCAGTTCTTC.

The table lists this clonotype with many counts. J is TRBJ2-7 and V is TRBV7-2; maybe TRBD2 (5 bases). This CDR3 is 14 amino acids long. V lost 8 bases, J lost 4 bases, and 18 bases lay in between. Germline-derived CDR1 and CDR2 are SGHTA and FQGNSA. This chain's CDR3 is CASAFSRGLYEQYF. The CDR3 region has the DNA TGTGCCAGCGCCTTCTCTCGGGGTTTATACGAGCAGTACTTC.

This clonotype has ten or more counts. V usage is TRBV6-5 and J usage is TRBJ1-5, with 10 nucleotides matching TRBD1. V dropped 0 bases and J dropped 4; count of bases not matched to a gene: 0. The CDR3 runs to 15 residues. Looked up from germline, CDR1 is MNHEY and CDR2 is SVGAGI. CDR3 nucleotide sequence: TGTGCCAGCAGTTACTCGGGACAGGGGAATCAGCCCCAGCATTTT. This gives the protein CASSYSGQGNQPQHF.

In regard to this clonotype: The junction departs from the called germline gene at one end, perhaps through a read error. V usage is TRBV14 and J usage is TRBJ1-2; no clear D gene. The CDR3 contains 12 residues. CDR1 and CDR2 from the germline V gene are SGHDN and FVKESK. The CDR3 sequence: CASSRYGVGCTF. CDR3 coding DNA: TGTGCCAGCAGCCGTTACGGGGTTGGCTGCACCTTC.

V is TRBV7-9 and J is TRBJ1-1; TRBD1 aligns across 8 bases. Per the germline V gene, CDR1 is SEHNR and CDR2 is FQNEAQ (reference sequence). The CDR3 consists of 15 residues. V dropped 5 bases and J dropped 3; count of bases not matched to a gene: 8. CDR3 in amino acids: CASSPHQGADTEAFF. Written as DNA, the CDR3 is TGTGCCAGCAGCCCCCATCAGGGGGCTGACACTGAAGCTTTCTTT.

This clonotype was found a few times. The CDR3 region is CSASGLNQPQHF. In DNA, the CDR3 is TGCAGTGCAAGCGGTCTCAATCAGCCCCAGCATTTT. V is TRBV20-1 and J is TRBJ1-5; D gene unclear. CDR3 length: 12 amino acids. V was trimmed by 6 bases and J by 3 bases, leaving 9 bases between them. Germline lookup yields CDR1 DFQATT and CDR2 SNEGSKA (reference sequence).

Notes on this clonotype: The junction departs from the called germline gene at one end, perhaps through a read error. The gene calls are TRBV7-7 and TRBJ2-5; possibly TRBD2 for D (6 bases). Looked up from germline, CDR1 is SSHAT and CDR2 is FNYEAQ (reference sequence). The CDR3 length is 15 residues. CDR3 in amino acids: CASSPTPRGIETQYF. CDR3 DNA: TGTGCTAGCAGCCCCACCCCGCGGGGCATAGAGACCCAGTACTTC.

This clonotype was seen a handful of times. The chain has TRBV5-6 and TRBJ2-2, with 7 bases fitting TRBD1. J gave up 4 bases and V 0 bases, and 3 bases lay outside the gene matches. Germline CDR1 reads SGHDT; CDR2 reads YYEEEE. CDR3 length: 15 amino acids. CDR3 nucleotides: TGTGCCAGCAGCTTGGCGGGACAGTTCACCGGGGAGCTGTTTTTT. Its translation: CASSLAGQFTGELFF.

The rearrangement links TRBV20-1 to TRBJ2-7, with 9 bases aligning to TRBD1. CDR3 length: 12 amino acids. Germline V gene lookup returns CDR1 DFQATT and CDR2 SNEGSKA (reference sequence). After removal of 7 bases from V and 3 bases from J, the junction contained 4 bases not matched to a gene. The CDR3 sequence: CSGTGVFYEQYF. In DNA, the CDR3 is TGCAGTGGGACAGGGGTCTTCTACGAGCAGTACTTC.